The 19 T cell receptor beta chains reported below all come from one sample, sequenced in a study of cytomegalovirus exposure and HLA in healthy donors. A multiplex PCR was run with 60 Vbeta primers and 13 Jbeta primers. TCRdb keeps only in-frame clones here, not all; method: immunoSEQ multiplex PCR. The sample includes approximately 180,000 clones, 75% to 85% seen only once; the top ten take about 3.8%. The sequenced sample consisted of PBMCs. The receptors shown here come from a woman aged 55-75 years in good health and CMV-seropositive.

In its sample, this clone was seen a few times. The chain recombines TRBV27 with TRBJ1-4; TRBD1 might be the D (5 bases). The V end lost 6 bases, the J end lost 8 bases, and 19 bases lay between the germline ends. Germline V lookup: CDR1 MNHEY, CDR2 SMNVEV (reference sequence). This CDR3 contains 15 residues. CDR3 residues: CASRAGSFNQEKLFF. In nucleotides, the CDR3 is TGTGCCAGCAGGGCAGGGTCTTTTAATCAGGAAAAACTGTTTTTT.

The V and J genes are TRBV5-6 and TRBJ1-2; D is uncertain. The CDR3 is 14 residues long. V lost 4 bases to trimming and J lost 2 bases, with 12 bases between them. Germline V gene lookup returns CDR1 SGHDT and CDR2 YYEEEE. The CDR3 region has the DNA TGTGCCAGCAGCCAGTGGGCCCGAAACTATGGCTACACCTTC. This translates into CASSQWARNYGYTF.

The chain carries TRBV15 and TRBJ2-7, with D hard to call. The V end lost 3 bases, the J end lost 7 bases, and 10 bases lay between the germline ends. CDR3 length: 12 residues. CDR1 and CDR2 from the germline V gene are LNHNV and YYDKDF (reference sequence). Written as DNA, the CDR3 is TGTGCCACCAGCAGCGGGTGGAAGGAGCAGTACTTC. Its protein is CATSSGWKEQYF.

V and J are TRBV6-1 and TRBJ2-7, with TRBD1 identical over 9 bases. CDR1 MNHNS and CDR2 SASEGT come from the germline V gene. Unmatched junction bases numbered 8, after V lost 3 bases and J lost 2 bases. The CDR3 contains 16 residues. The CDR3 here is CASSDPDRGVTYEQYF. The CDR3 DNA follows: TGTGCCAGCAGTGACCCTGACAGGGGGGTTACCTACGAGCAGTACTTC.

This clone was detected a few times. The chain has TRBV2 and TRBJ2-5; 10 bases match TRBD1. V was clipped by 3 bases and J by 5 bases; unmatched bases: 6. The CDR3 extends over 15 amino acids. CDR1 is SNHLY and CDR2 is FYNNEI in the germline V gene. The DNA of the CDR3 is TGTGCCAGCAGTGATACCGGGACAGGGGACGAGACCCAGTACTTC. As protein: CASSDTGTGDETQYF.

The chain joins TRBV7-8 to TRBJ2-5, with D maybe TRBD1 (6 bases). This CDR3 comprises 14 residues. Trimming cost V 6 bases and J 2 bases, with 13 bases left between them. Germline lookup yields CDR1 SGHVS and CDR2 FQNEAQ. CDR3 sequence reads: CASRLSRGQETQYF. For the CDR3, the DNA is TGTGCCAGCAGACTCTCCAGGGGTCAAGAGACCCAGTACTTC. The whole variable domain, remainder taken from reference TRBV7-8 and TRBJ2-5, is GAGVSQSPRYKVAKRGQDVALRCDPISGHVSLFWYQQALGQGPEFLTYFQNEAQLDKSGLPSDRFFAERPEGSVSTLKIQRTQQEDSAVYLCASRLSRGQETQYFGPGTRLLVL.

The CDR3 DNA is TGTGCCAGCAGGGAGTCTAGACAGTACAATGAGCAGTTCTTC. This sequence encodes CASRESRQYNEQFF. The V gene is TRBV2, the J gene TRBJ2-1, with D perhaps matching TRBD1 (5 bases). The V gene's germline CDR1 is SNHLY and CDR2 FYNNEI. Trimming took 6 bases from V and 4 from J, leaving 13 bases between them. The CDR3 totals 14 residues.

V and J are TRBV30 and TRBJ2-7, with D maybe TRBD2 (5 bases). V lost 4 bases and J 2 bases, leaving 15 bases between the germline ends. The CDR3 is 14 residues long. CDR1 GTSNPN and CDR2 SVGIG come from the germline V gene (reference sequence). The CDR3 DNA reads as TGTGCCTGGACCGACCGGGGTGGTACCTACGAGCAGTACTTC. Translating it yields CAWTDRGGTYEQYF.

The rearrangement uses TRBV5-1 and TRBJ2-5; TRBD2 matches at 11 bases. The J segment lost 4 bases and the V segment lost 2 bases, leaving 4 bases of the junction unmatched. The V gene's germline CDR1 is SGHRS and CDR2 YFSETQ. This CDR3 has 15 residues. The CDR3 loop is CASSFSGGAGETQYF. The CDR3 coding sequence is TGCGCCAGCAGCTTTAGCGGGGGGGCCGGAGAGACCCAGTACTTC.

The rearrangement links TRBV9 to TRBJ2-5; tentative D call: TRBD1 (5 bases). CDR1 is SGDLS, CDR2 YYNGEE, per germline. The ends were cut back, 3 bases at V and 5 bases at J, with 14 bases in the middle. The CDR3 length is 14 residues. This CDR3 is CASSENWGAETQYF. The CDR3 nucleotides read TGTGCCAGCAGCGAGAATTGGGGCGCGGAGACCCAGTACTTC.

The chain joins TRBV2 to TRBJ2-5; 11 nucleotides line up with TRBD2. The CDR3 covers 15 residues. Germline CDR1 SNHLY, CDR2 FYNNEI. J was trimmed by 4 bases and V by 8 bases; bases with no gene match: 9. The DNA for the CDR3 is TGTGCCAGCCCCCTTAGCGGGAGGGCCGGAGAGACCCAGTACTTC. This codes for CASPLSGRAGETQYF.

This chain uses TRBV7-2 with TRBJ2-1; tentatively, D is TRBD1 (6 bases). Germline V lookup: CDR1 SGHTA, CDR2 FQGNSA. The V gene lost 1 base and the J gene lost 1 base, with 8 bases spanning the gap. The CDR3 runs to 15 residues. Here the CDR3 reads CASSLETGSYNEQFF. In nucleotides, the CDR3 is TGTGCCAGCAGCTTAGAGACAGGTTCCTACAATGAGCAGTTCTTC.

J is TRBJ1-4 and V is TRBV7-9; 8 positions match TRBD1. J lost 5 bases, V lost 3 bases, and 2 bases had no gene match. The CDR3 extends over 14 amino acids. Germline assignment: CDR1 SEHNR and CDR2 FQNEAQ (reference sequence). In DNA, the CDR3 is TGTGCCAGCAGCTTCGGACAGGGAAATGAAAAACTGTTTTTT. This encodes CASSFGQGNEKLFF.

A remark on this clone: Compared with germline, one end of the junction differs, possibly owing to a read error. This chain uses TRBV15 with TRBJ1-1; possible D gene TRBD1, 5 bases. Germline lookup yields CDR1 LNHNV and CDR2 YYDKDF (reference sequence). The CDR3 length is 17 residues. CDR3 DNA: TGTGCCACCAGCGGAGAAGGGGCTTCTTGGGCTAACACTGAAGCTTTCTTT. Encoded protein: CATSGEGASWANTEAFF.

This chain links TRBV5-4 with TRBJ2-7; D possibly corresponds to TRBD1 (5 bases). CDR3 length equals 14 residues. Per the germline V gene, CDR1 is SGHNT and CDR2 is YYREEE (reference sequence). Trimming removed 4 bases from V and 2 bases from J, with 13 bases in between. In DNA form, the CDR3 reads TGTGCCAGCAGCAGCAGGGATGGCCCCTACGAGCAGTACTTC. Encoded protein: CASSSRDGPYEQYF.

The rearrangement uses TRBV9 and TRBJ2-7, with D perhaps matching TRBD2 (6 bases). Trimming removed 3 bases at V and 7 bases at J, with 17 bases between. The germline V gene has CDR1 SGDLS and CDR2 YYNGEE. This CDR3 has 14 amino acids. CDR3 in DNA: TGTGCCAGCAGCGCCATGACTAGTTCTGAGGAGCAGTACTTC. Encoded protein: CASSAMTSSEEQYF.

The chain is built from TRBV18 and TRBJ1-5; 8 nucleotides match TRBD1. The V gene's germline CDR1 is KGHSH and CDR2 LQKENI. V gave up 0 bases and J gave up 13 bases; unmatched junction bases: 5. The CDR3 is 13 amino acids. The CDR3 loop is CASSPPDRDRQHF. Here the CDR3 DNA reads TGTGCCAGCTCACCACCGGACAGGGACAGGCAGCATTTT.

The table lists this clone with a count of one. This sequence joins TRBV4-2 and TRBJ2-7; 7 positions agree with TRBD1. The CDR3 contains 17 residues. Germline CDR1 reads LGHNA; CDR2 reads YNFKEQ. V was pared by 3 bases and J by 1 base, with 12 bases of the junction left unmatched. CDR3 nucleotides: TGTGCCAGCAGCCAGCTTGGCGGTCGGGACAGATCCTACGAGCAGTACTTC. It translates to CASSQLGGRDRSYEQYF.

This clone was seen a single time. The DNA for the CDR3 is TGTGCCACCGAGCGGAATGAGCAGTTCTTC. Its protein is CATERNEQFF. The rearrangement links TRBV30 to TRBJ2-1, with D possibly matching TRBD2 (5 bases). Trimming took off 8 bases at V and 7 bases at J, with 9 bases between the two ends. CDR1 GTSNPN and CDR2 SVGIG come from the germline V gene (reference sequence). This CDR3 region has 10 residues.